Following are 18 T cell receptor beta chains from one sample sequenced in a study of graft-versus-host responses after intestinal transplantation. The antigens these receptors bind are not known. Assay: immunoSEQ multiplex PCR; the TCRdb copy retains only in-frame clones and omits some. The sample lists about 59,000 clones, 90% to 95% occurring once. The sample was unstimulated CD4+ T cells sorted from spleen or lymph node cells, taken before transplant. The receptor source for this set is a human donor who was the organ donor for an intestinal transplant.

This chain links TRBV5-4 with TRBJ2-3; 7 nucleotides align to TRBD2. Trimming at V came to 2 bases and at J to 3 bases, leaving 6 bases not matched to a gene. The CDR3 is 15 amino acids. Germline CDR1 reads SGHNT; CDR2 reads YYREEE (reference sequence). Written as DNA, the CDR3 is TGTGCCAGCAGCTTATTACTAGCGACGACAGATACGCAGTATTTT. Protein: CASSLLLATTDTQYF.

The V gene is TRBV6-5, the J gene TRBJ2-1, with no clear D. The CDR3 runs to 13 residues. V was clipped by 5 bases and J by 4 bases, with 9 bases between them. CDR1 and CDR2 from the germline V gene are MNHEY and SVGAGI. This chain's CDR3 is CASSMKAYNEQFF. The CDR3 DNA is TGTGCCAGCAGTATGAAGGCTTACAATGAGCAGTTCTTC.

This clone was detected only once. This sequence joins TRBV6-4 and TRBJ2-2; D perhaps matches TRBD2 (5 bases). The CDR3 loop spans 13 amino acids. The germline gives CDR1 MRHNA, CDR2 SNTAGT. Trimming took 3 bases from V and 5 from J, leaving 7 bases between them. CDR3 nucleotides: TGTGCCAGCAGTGAGAGGGATACCGGGGAGCTGTTTTTT. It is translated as CASSERDTGELFF.

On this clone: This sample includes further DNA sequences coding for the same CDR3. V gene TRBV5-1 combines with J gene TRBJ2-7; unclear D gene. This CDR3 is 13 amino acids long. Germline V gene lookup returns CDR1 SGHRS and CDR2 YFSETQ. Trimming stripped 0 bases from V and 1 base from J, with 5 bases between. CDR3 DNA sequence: TGCGCCAGCAGCTTGGGACGTTCCTACGAGCAGTACTTC. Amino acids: CASSLGRSYEQYF. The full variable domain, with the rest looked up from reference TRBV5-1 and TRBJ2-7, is KAGVTQTPRYLIKTRGQQVTLSCSPISGHRSVSWYQQTPGQGLQFLFEYFSETQRNKGNFPGRFSGRQFSNSRSEMNVSTLELGDSALYLCASSLGRSYEQYFGPGTRLTVT.

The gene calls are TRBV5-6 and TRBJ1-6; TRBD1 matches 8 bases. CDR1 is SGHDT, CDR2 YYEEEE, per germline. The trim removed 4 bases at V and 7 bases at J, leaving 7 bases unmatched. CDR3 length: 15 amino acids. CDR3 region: CASSQMDRDNSPLHF. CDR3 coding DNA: TGTGCCAGCAGCCAAATGGACAGGGACAATTCACCCCTCCACTTT.

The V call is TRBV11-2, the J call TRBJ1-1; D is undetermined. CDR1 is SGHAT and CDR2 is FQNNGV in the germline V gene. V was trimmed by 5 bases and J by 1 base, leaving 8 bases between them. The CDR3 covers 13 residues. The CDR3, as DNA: TGTGCCAGCAGCCCTCCAGGGAACACTGAAGCTTTCTTT. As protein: CASSPPGNTEAFF.

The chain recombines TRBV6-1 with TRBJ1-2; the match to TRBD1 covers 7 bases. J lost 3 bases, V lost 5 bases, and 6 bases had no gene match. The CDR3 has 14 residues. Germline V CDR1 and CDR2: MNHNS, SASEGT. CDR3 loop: CASSFRQGDYGYTF. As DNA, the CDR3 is TGTGCCAGCAGTTTCCGACAGGGTGACTATGGCTACACCTTC.

Here the CDR3 reads CASNPPGRKISGANVLTF. The CDR3 DNA follows: TGTGCCAGCAATCCCCCGGGACGGAAAATCTCTGGGGCCAACGTCCTGACTTTC. V usage is TRBV5-6 and J usage is TRBJ2-6, with D tentatively TRBD1 or TRBD2 (5 bases each). V was cut by 6 bases and J by 0 bases, with 19 bases left in between. Germline CDR1 reads SGHDT; CDR2 reads YYEEEE. The CDR3 totals 18 residues.

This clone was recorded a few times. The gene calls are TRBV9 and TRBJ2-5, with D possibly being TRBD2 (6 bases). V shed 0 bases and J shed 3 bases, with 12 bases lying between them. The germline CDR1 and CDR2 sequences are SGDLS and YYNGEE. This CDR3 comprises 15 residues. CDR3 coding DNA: TGTGCCAGCAGCGTAGCTTCAGGAGGGAAAGAGACCCAGTACTTC. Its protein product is CASSVASGGKETQYF.

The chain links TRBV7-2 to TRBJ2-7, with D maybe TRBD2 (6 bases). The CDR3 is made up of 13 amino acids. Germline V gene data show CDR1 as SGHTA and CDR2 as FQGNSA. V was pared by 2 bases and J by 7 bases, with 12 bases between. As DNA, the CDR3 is TGTGCCAGCAGCTTAAGGCGGGGTCAAGAGCAGTACTTC. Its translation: CASSLRRGQEQYF. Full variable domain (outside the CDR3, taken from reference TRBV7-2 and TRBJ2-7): GAGVSQSPSNKVTEKGKDVELRCDPISGHTALYWYRQSLGQGLEFLIYFQGNSAPDKSGLPSDRFSAERTGGSVSTLTIQRTQQEDSAVYLCASSLRRGQEQYFGPGTRLTVT.

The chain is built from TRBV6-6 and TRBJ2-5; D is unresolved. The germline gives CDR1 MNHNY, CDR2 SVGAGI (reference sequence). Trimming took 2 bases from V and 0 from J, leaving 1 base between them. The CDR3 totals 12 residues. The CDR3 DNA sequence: TGTGCCAGCAGTTACCACCAAGAGACCCAGTACTTC. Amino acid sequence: CASSYHQETQYF.

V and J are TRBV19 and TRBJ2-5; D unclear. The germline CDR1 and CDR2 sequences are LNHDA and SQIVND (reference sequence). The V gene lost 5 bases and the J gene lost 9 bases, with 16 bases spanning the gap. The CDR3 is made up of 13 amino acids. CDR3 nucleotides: TGTGCCAGTAGTCCCCCAGCCCCCATGGCCCAGTACTTC. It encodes CASSPPAPMAQYF.

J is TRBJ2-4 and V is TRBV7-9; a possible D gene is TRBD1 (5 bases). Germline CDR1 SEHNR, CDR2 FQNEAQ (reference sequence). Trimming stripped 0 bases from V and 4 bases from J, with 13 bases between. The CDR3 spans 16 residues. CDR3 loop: CASSLALGRDKNIQYF. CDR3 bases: TGTGCCAGCAGCTTAGCGCTAGGCAGGGATAAAAACATTCAGTACTTC.

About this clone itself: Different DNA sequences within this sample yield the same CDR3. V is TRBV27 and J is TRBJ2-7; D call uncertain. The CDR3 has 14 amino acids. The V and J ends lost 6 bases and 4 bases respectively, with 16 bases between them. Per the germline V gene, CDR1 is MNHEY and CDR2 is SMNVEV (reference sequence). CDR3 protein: CASSPHGPPYEQYF. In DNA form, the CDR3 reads TGTGCCAGCAGCCCCCACGGCCCCCCTTACGAGCAGTACTTC.

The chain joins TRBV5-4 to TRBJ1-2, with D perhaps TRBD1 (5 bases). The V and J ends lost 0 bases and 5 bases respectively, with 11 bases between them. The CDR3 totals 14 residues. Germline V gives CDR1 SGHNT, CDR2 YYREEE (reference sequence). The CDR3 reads CASSLGGAPYGYTF. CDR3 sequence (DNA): TGTGCCAGCAGCTTGGGTGGGGCCCCTTATGGCTACACCTTC.

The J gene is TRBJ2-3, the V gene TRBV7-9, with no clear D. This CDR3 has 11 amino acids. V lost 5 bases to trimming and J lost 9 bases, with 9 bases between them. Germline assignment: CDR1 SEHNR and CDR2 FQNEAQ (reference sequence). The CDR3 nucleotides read TGTGCCAGCAGCCCCAGTATAACGCAGTATTTT. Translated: CASSPSITQYF.

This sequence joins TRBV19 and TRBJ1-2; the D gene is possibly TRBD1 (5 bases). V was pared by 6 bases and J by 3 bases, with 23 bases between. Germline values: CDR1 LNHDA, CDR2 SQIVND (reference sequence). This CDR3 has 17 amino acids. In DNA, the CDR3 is TGTGCCAGTAGCAGAGGAGGGGCAGGGCCTGGGGACTATGGCTACACCTTC. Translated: CASSRGGAGPGDYGYTF.

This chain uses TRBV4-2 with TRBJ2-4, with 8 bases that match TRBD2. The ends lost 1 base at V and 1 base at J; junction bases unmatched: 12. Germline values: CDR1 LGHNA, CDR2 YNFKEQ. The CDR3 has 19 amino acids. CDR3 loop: CASSQVIRGGFSAKNIQYF. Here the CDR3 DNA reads TGTGCCAGCAGCCAAGTGATTCGGGGGGGCTTTTCGGCCAAAAACATTCAGTACTTC.